Presented here are 25 T cell receptor beta chains from one specimen sequenced in a study of regulatory T cells in long-lasting Graves disease. Time point meaning: newly diagnosed GD, antithyroid drugs for less than 3 months. With RNA extracted from PBMCs as input, the TCR library was made. CDR3 regions were amplified by Arm-PCR using iRepertoire HTBI primers to build TCR beta libraries. Via MiXCR, TCRdb re-called the multiplex PCR reads, giving one row per CDR3 protein. The repertoire includes about 530,000 distinct CDR3 sequences, roughly a sixth of them detected once, and roughly 25% sits in the top ten. The same data also went into a second study, on T cells in Graves' hyperthyroidism and ophthalmopathy.

The material sequenced was peripheral blood mononuclear cells (PBMCs), taken at new diagnosis, from a patient treated with antithyroid drugs. All receptors derive from a woman aged 35-65 years with Graves disease.

This clonotype was observed many times. The rearrangement links TRBV20-1 to TRBJ2-7; possibly TRBD2 for D (5 bases). CDR1 is DFQATT and CDR2 is SNEGSKA in the germline V gene (reference sequence). This CDR3 is built from 13 residues. The V and J ends lost 4 bases and 4 bases respectively, with 14 bases between them. The CDR3: CSATGISPYEQYF. For the CDR3, the DNA is TGCAGTGCTACCGGGATCTCCCCTTACGAGCAGTACTTC.

In its sample, this clonotype was seen a few times. Its ends do not fully match the called genes, so a read error is possible. The chain links TRBV4-1 to TRBJ1-2; D is unresolved. Germline loops: CDR1 MGHRA, CDR2 YSYEKL. The CDR3 contains 16 residues. The CDR3 is CASSLPYPRRNYSYTF. The CDR3 DNA follows: TGCGCCAGCAGCCTACCGTACCCCAGGAGGAACTATAGCTACACCTTC.

This clonotype was recorded many times. J is TRBJ1-2 and V is TRBV5-4, with a tentative D call TRBD1 (5 bases). Germline CDR1 and CDR2: SGHNT and YYREEE (reference sequence). This CDR3 has 14 residues. Trimming removed 2 bases at V and 6 bases at J, with 14 bases between. The CDR3, as DNA: TGTGCCAGCAGCTTTTCCAGGGAGAAGGATGGCTACACCTTC. Residues: CASSFSREKDGYTF. The full variable domain, with the rest looked up from reference TRBV5-4 and TRBJ1-2, is ETGVTQSPTHLIKTRGQQVTLRCSSQSGHNTVSWYQQALGQGPQFIFQYYREEENGRGNFPPRFSGLQFPNYSSELNVNALELDDSALYLCASSFSREKDGYTFGSGTRLTVV.

The chain links TRBV19 to TRBJ2-1; 8 bases fit TRBD2. With V trimmed by 10 bases and J by 1 base, 6 bases remained unmatched. Germline values: CDR1 LNHDA, CDR2 SQIVND (reference sequence). The CDR3 is made up of 14 amino acids. In DNA form, the CDR3 reads TGTGCCACCTCGGGGGGGGAATCCTACAATGAGCAGTTCTTC. This gives the protein CATSGGESYNEQFF.

The sample holds many counts of this clonotype. The chain couples TRBV12-3 or TRBV12-4 to TRBJ1-2; 8 bases line up with TRBD1. The V gene end was trimmed by 6 bases and the J gene end by 7 bases; junction bases not matched to a gene: 7. The CDR3 totals 13 residues. This CDR3 reads CASSVDRGRGYTF. The CDR3 bases are TGTGCCAGCAGCGTCGACAGGGGCCGTGGCTACACCTTC.

In DNA form, the CDR3 reads TGTGCCAGCACCCGGACTAGCGGGGGGGCCGGGAGGGCCACCGGGGAGCTGTTTTTT. This codes for CASTRTSGGAGRATGELFF. This sequence joins TRBV11-2 and TRBJ2-2, with TRBD2 matching over 15 bases. Germline V lookup: CDR1 SGHAT, CDR2 FQNNGV. V was clipped by 7 bases and J by 4 bases; unmatched bases: 13. The CDR3 sequence is 19 residues long.

The table lists this clonotype with a few counts. Being one base from a much bigger clone, this may be a read error. The V gene is TRBV28, the J gene TRBJ1-1, with D maybe TRBD1 (5 bases). Germline lookup yields CDR1 MDHEN and CDR2 SYDVKM. There are 14 residues in the CDR3. The CDR3 region is CASYDAGTNTGAFF. The CDR3 DNA sequence: TGTGCCAGCTACGACGCGGGGACGAACACTGGAGCTTTCTTT.

This clonotype has just one count. The chain combines TRBV3-1 with TRBJ2-1; D gene ambiguous. The DNA end lines up better with TRBJ2-5; the J call may be wrong. In germline, CDR1 is LGHDT, CDR2 YNNKEL (reference sequence). This CDR3 is 15 amino acids long. The CDR3: CASSQETLDQETQYF. Written as DNA, the CDR3 is TGTGCCAGCAGCCAAGAAACGCTAGACCAAGAGACCCAGTACTTC.

This clonotype has at least ten counts. The V and J genes are TRBV7-2 and TRBJ2-7; a weak D match, TRBD2 (6 bases). V was clipped by 4 bases and J by 3 bases, with 13 bases between them. Germline CDR1 reads SGHTA; CDR2 reads FQGNSA. This CDR3 is built from 14 residues. The CDR3 loop reads CASSSGGTFYEQYF. The CDR3 DNA is TGTGCCAGCAGCTCCGGCGGGACTTTCTACGAGCAGTACTTC. Combining the CDR3 with reference TRBV7-2 and TRBJ2-7 gives the whole variable domain GAGVSQSPSNKVTEKGKDVELRCDPISGHTALYWYRQSLGQGLEFLIYFQGNSAPDKSGLPSDRFSAERTGGSVSTLTIQRTQQEDSAVYLCASSSGGTFYEQYFGPGTRLTVT.

This clonotype has ten or more counts. The V gene is TRBV24-1, the J gene TRBJ2-1, with 8 bases matching TRBD1. Germline lookup yields CDR1 KGHDR and CDR2 SFDVKD. The CDR3 has 20 amino acids. V was pared by 3 bases and J by 0 bases, with 15 bases of the junction left unmatched. CDR3 sequence (DNA): TGTGCCACCAGTGATCCTGGTCCAGGGGGCGCGTTTAGCTCCTACAATGAGCAGTTCTTC. It codes for CATSDPGPGGAFSSYNEQFF.

This clonotype was seen a few times. The chain links TRBV7-3 to TRBJ2-1, with 9 bases aligning to TRBD2. The CDR3 covers 18 residues. Germline V gives CDR1 SGHTA, CDR2 FQGTGA. V lost 2 bases and J lost 7; bases outside the gene matches: 15. The CDR3 sequence: CASSLVGASGDYGNEQFF. The CDR3 DNA is TGTGCCAGCAGCTTAGTGGGGGCTAGCGGGGATTATGGGAATGAGCAGTTCTTC. The full variable domain, its missing parts supplied by reference TRBV7-3 and TRBJ2-1, is GAGVSQTPSNKVTEKGKYVELRCDPISGHTALYWYRQSLGQGPEFLIYFQGTGAADDSGLPNDRFFAVRPEGSVSTLKIQRTERGDSAVYLCASSLVGASGDYGNEQFFGPGTRLTVL.

The rearrangement joins TRBV7-8 to TRBJ2-3; D gene unclear. This CDR3 comprises 16 residues. Looked up from germline, CDR1 is SGHVS and CDR2 is FQNEAQ. The V end was cut by 0 bases, the J end by 0 bases, with 10 bases between. CDR3 DNA sequence: TGTGCCAGCAGCTTAGCCCAGTCTACGAGCACAGATACGCAGTATTTT. Encoded protein: CASSLAQSTSTDTQYF.

This clonotype was seen repeatedly, ten times or more. This chain links TRBV3-1 with TRBJ2-3; D is uncertain. Trimming left V 4 bases short and J 11 bases short, with 13 bases between. The CDR3 totals 12 residues. Germline CDR1 is LGHDT and CDR2 is YNNKEL (reference sequence). The CDR3 nucleotides are TGTGCCAGCAGCCGACCCCCGAATGGGCAGTATTTT. This translates into CASSRPPNGQYF.

V is TRBV5-1 and J is TRBJ1-2, with D perhaps TRBD1 (5 bases). Germline V CDR1 and CDR2: SGHRS, YFSETQ. Trimming stripped 5 bases from V and 3 bases from J, with 14 bases between. The CDR3 runs to 14 residues. CDR3 sequence reads: CASSLGEGDYGYTF. CDR3 DNA: TGCGCCAGCAGTTTAGGGGAAGGGGACTATGGCTACACCTTC.

The chain has TRBV2 and TRBJ1-1, with D possibly matching TRBD1 (5 bases). The CDR3 has 17 amino acids. V dropped 2 bases and J dropped 5 bases, with 21 bases sitting between them. Germline V lookup: CDR1 SNHLY, CDR2 FYNNEI. This chain's CDR3 is CASSERVVGVRMTEAFF. CDR3 sequence (DNA): TGTGCCAGCAGTGAAAGGGTCGTAGGGGTCCGTATGACTGAAGCTTTCTTT.

The chain couples TRBV11-2 to TRBJ1-6; D uncertain. The germline V gene encodes CDR1 SGHAT and CDR2 FQNNGV. V was trimmed by 6 bases and J by 4 bases, leaving 13 bases between them. The length of the CDR3 is 15 residues. In nucleotides, the CDR3 is TGTGCCAGCAGACCGAGACAAGCTTATAATTCACCCCTCCACTTT. Translating gives CASRPRQAYNSPLHF.

This clonotype came up many times. The chain is built from TRBV5-1 and TRBJ2-1; D perhaps matches TRBD1 (6 bases). Germline CDR1 reads SGHRS; CDR2 reads YFSETQ. The CDR3 extends over 14 amino acids. Trimming stripped 4 bases from V and 4 bases from J, with 12 bases between. CDR3 nucleotides: TGCGCCAGCAGCCAGGGGACGGAGTACAATGAGCAGTTCTTC. Amino acid sequence: CASSQGTEYNEQFF.

The table lists this clonotype with a few counts. V gene TRBV20-1 combines with J gene TRBJ2-2; D is uncertain. V was cut by 3 bases and J by 0 bases, with 11 bases left in between. Germline assignment: CDR1 DFQATT and CDR2 SNEGSKA (reference sequence). The CDR3 consists of 15 residues. This CDR3 is CSASVKGANTGELFF. In DNA form, the CDR3 reads TGCAGTGCTAGCGTCAAGGGCGCGAACACCGGGGAGCTGTTTTTT.

The chain recombines TRBV6-1 with TRBJ1-4; 11 nucleotides agree with TRBD1. The CDR3 is 16 residues long. V shed 6 bases, J shed 8 bases, and the junction held 11 bases outside the gene matches. Germline CDR1 is MNHNS and CDR2 is SASEGT. Written as DNA, the CDR3 is TGTGCCAGCAGAGGGACAGGGGGAGAGATAAGGGAAAAACTGTTTTTT. It translates to CASRGTGGEIREKLFF.

V usage is TRBV19 and J usage is TRBJ1-5; D gene unclear. There are 15 residues in the CDR3. V lost 2 bases to trimming and J lost 2 bases, with 10 bases between them. CDR1 LNHDA and CDR2 SQIVND come from the germline V gene (reference sequence). DNA of the CDR3: TGTGCCAGTAGTATATTAGTATACGGCAATCAGCCCCAGCATTTT. Translated, it gives CASSILVYGNQPQHF. The full variable domain, with the rest looked up from reference TRBV19 and TRBJ1-5, is DGGITQSPKYLFRKEGQNVTLSCEQNLNHDAMYWYRQDPGQGLRLIYYSQIVNDFQKGDIAEGYSVSREKKESFPLTVTSAQKNPTAFYLCASSILVYGNQPQHFGDGTRLSIL.

This clonotype has a handful of counts. V gene TRBV6-5 combines with J gene TRBJ2-7, with D possibly matching TRBD2 (7 bases). The germline V and J ends were trimmed by 0 bases and 2 bases, with 20 bases remaining between them. Looked up from germline, CDR1 is MNHEY and CDR2 is SVGAGI. CDR3 length: 18 residues. The CDR3 sequence is CASSYSGGPSGPAYEQYF. CDR3 bases: TGTGCCAGCAGTTACTCGGGGGGCCCTAGCGGTCCCGCCTACGAGCAGTACTTC.

Of note for this clonotype: Just one base apart from a much larger clone, this may be a read error. The CDR3 does not close with the conserved phenylalanine or tryptophan, likely indicating a read error. V gene TRBV6-2 or TRBV6-3 combines with J gene TRBJ2-5; D is perhaps TRBD2 (7 bases). From germline, CDR1 is MNHEY and CDR2 SVGEGT. The CDR3 is made up of 14 amino acids. The V gene lost 5 bases and the J gene lost 6 bases, with 16 bases spanning the gap. CDR3 sequence (DNA): TGTGCCAGCAGTGGTACAGGGAGGGCAAAGACCCAGTACTCC. This sequence encodes CASSGTGRAKTQYS.

This clonotype occurred many times. This chain connects TRBV20-1 to TRBJ2-1; D is unresolved. V lost 0 bases and J 8 bases, leaving 11 bases between the germline ends. The CDR3 covers 13 residues. Looked up from germline, CDR1 is DFQATT and CDR2 is SNEGSKA (reference sequence). The chain's CDR3 is CSARDIPSYEQFF. The DNA of the CDR3 is TGCAGTGCTAGAGATATCCCCAGCTATGAGCAGTTCTTC.

This clonotype was seen ten or more times. This chain uses TRBV12-3 or TRBV12-4 with TRBJ2-7; 10 bases line up with TRBD1. V was pared by 6 bases and J by 3 bases, with 11 bases of the junction left unmatched. This CDR3 is built from 16 residues. DNA of the CDR3: TGTGCCAGCAGCCGAAGGGCCGGGACAGGGGACTACGAGCAGTACTTC. This codes for CASSRRAGTGDYEQYF.

This clonotype was counted only a few times. The chain links TRBV14 to TRBJ2-1; 8 bases match TRBD1. There are 15 residues in the CDR3. V lost 5 bases to trimming and J lost 4 bases; unmatched junction nucleotides: 7. CDR1 is SGHDN and CDR2 is FVKESK in the germline V gene. The CDR3 nucleotides are TGTGCCAGCAGCTGGGGCCGGGACAGGTACAATGAGCAGTTCTTC. Its translation: CASSWGRDRYNEQFF.